This note documents a single T cell receptor (beta chain) sequence. Its target antigen remains unknown. It has no much larger one-base neighbor in the sample; base qualities were not kept. The CDR3 measures 16 amino acids from cysteine to phenylalanine. The read is trimmed to its CDR3 DNA, 48 bases read in frame from base 1. Trimming takes 4 bases from V and 4 bases from J, and the germline ends sit 20 bases apart. CDR1 and CDR2, per the germline V gene (reference sequence), are SGHNT and YYREEE. Library construction relied on the immunoSEQ multiplex PCR assay. In its TCRdb copy, this immuneACCESS table keeps in-frame sequences only and misses some clones. Where compared with another copy, unresolved V genes explain less than half of these, and the others have no known cause. This sample holds approximately 94,000 clones; 65% to 85% were observed only once. Of the sample, about 36% falls within the top ten clones.

The data stem from a study of control samples from healthy donors and cancer patients (dated by TCRdb to 2019 to 2021). The chain is made from TRBV5-4 and TRBJ2-5; matching of 6 bases hints at TRBD1 as the D gene. The receptor was isolated from a man between 65 and 85 years old with lung cancer. Sequencing was done on a sample of PBMCs. The nucleotides are TGTGCCAGCAGCCCGAGGACAGTAATAAAAGGAGAGACCCAGTACTTC. The encoded protein is CASSPRTVIKGETQYF.